The 4 T cell receptor beta chains given below trace back to one sample, sequenced in a study of vaccination effects on CD4 cells after COVID-19. Their target antigens are unknown. Before sequencing took place, the ViraFEST assay used viral peptide pools to expand antigen-specific CD4+ T cells. Culture lasted about ten days before CD4+ T cell isolation. All participants had two doses of either the BNT162b2 or mRNA-1273 vaccine. Sequencing was performed with immunoSEQ multiplex PCR; in TCRdb, only in-frame clones are kept and a portion is missing. The repertoire holds about 66,000 clones, with about 80% as singletons. The sample was CD4+ T cells from PBMCs cultured with HCoV-OC43 spike peptides, taken after COVID-19 vaccination. Subset noted: HCoV-OC43 spike overlapping peptide pool stimulation. The receptor source for this set is a human donor who received a COVID-19 vaccine.

The gene calls are TRBV24-1 and TRBJ2-1, with 9 bases fitting TRBD2. The CDR3 loop spans 15 amino acids. The V and J ends lost 6 bases and 7 bases, in that order; junction bases with no gene match: 9. The germline CDR1 and CDR2 sequences are KGHDR and SFDVKD. This CDR3 reads CATSFAGGLGNEQFF. CDR3 DNA sequence: TGTGCCACCAGTTTTGCGGGGGGGCTGGGTAATGAGCAGTTCTTC.

The chain is built from TRBV4-1 and TRBJ2-2; weak D call: TRBD1 (6 bases). In germline, CDR1 is MGHRA, CDR2 YSYEKL. V shed 2 bases and J shed 1 base, with 14 bases lying between them. The CDR3 consists of 17 residues. Here the CDR3 DNA reads TGCGCCAGCAGCCAAACAGGGTCGCCCTTGAACACCGGGGAGCTGTTTTTT. It yields the protein CASSQTGSPLNTGELFF.

In its sample, this clone was seen once. The chain couples TRBV14 to TRBJ1-3, with unresolved D. There are 14 residues in the CDR3. Germline assignment: CDR1 SGHDN and CDR2 FVKESK. With 5 bases removed from V and 0 bases from J, the gap between germline ends came to 8 bases. The CDR3 DNA reads TGTGCCAGCAGCTACAGCCGCTCTGGAAACACCATATATTTT. Amino acid sequence: CASSYSRSGNTIYF.

The chain carries TRBV5-6 and TRBJ1-1, with 11 nucleotides matching TRBD1. CDR3 length equals 17 residues. V lost 2 bases to trimming and J lost 5 bases; unmatched junction nucleotides: 11. Germline V CDR1 and CDR2: SGHDT, YYEEEE. The chain's CDR3 is CASSFLNLGTGGTEAFF. The CDR3 nucleotides read TGTGCCAGCAGCTTCCTCAACCTCGGGACAGGGGGGACTGAAGCTTTCTTT.